Listed below are T cell receptor beta chains from one sample, sequenced in a study of T cells after posttransplantation cyclophosphamide. The assay was immunoSEQ multiplex PCR, and TCRdb's table has in-frame clones only and misses some. This set yields roughly 41,000 clones and no singletons; the top ten hold about 6.4%. The material sequenced was PBMCs. Receptors were obtained from a man aged 25-45 years in good health and a related stem cell transplant donor. Each CDR3 is given with its conserved first and last residue. A D gene is named only where the DNA matches it firmly. Only some rows state a clone size, as once, few, many or a class for expanded clones.

TRBV5-6	NA	few	TRBJ2-5	TGTGCCAGCAGCTTGGGACAGGCGGAGACCCAGTACTTC	CASSLGQAETQYF
TRBV6-2/TRBV6-3	TRBD2	many	TRBJ2-1	TGTGCCAGCAGTCGCGGGGGGACCTACAATGAGCAGTTCTTC	CASSRGGTYNEQFF
TRBV5-1	NA	few	TRBJ1-5	TGCGCCAGCAGTTACGACACCAATCAGCCCCAGCATTTT	CASSYDTNQPQHF
TRBV7-2	TRBD2	many	TRBJ2-7	TGTGCCAGCAGCCGAACCTCAAGCGGGGGGTTCTCCTACGAGCAGTACTTC	CASSRTSSGGFSYEQYF
TRBV9	NA	NA	TRBJ1-2	TGTGCCAGCAGCGTAGATGAAGGGGCCTATGGCTACACCTTC	CASSVDEGAYGYTF
TRBV15	NA	NA	TRBJ1-1	TGTGCCACCAGGGGAGGGAGGGGAACTGAAGCTTTCTTT	CATRGGRGTEAFF
TRBV7-9	TRBD1	many	TRBJ1-2	TGTGCCAGCAGCCACCGTGGAGGGGGCGAAACCTTC	CASSHRGGGETF
TRBV7-9	NA	many	TRBJ1-6	TGTGCCAGCAGCGCCGACACCTTTAATTCACCCCTCCACTTT	CASSADTFNSPLHF
TRBV4-1	NA	many	TRBJ1-3	TGCGCCAGCAGCCAAGTCGGCTCTGGAAACACCATATATTTT	CASSQVGSGNTIYF
TRBV6-1	NA	many	TRBJ2-7	TGTGCCAGCAGGGTAGCCCCTGGCTCCTACGAGCAGTACTTC	CASRVAPGSYEQYF
TRBV5-1	NA	many	TRBJ1-2	TGCGCCAGCAGCGCAGGGGAAACTATTCGGGGCTACACCTTC	CASSAGETIRGYTF
TRBV9	TRBD2	many	TRBJ2-1	TGTGCCAGCAGCGGACCTAGCGGGGGGGCCTACAATGAGCAGTTCTTC	CASSGPSGGAYNEQFF
TRBV11-1	NA	many	TRBJ2-2	TGTGCCAGCAGCTTAGTTTTCGGGGGGCGTAACACCGGGGAGCTGTTTTTT	CASSLVFGGRNTGELFF
TRBV19	NA	many	TRBJ2-5	TGTGCCAGTAGTCTCCGACAAGATTGGGAGACCCAGTACTTC	CASSLRQDWETQYF
TRBV15	NA	NA	TRBJ1-5	TGTGCCACCAGTCGAGAGCGGTGGCAGAGAAATCAGCCCCAGCATTTT	CATSRERWQRNQPQHF
TRBV28	TRBD2	many	TRBJ2-3	TGTGCCAGCACCTCTTGGCGGGGGACTAGCACAGATACGCAGTATTTT	CASTSWRGTSTDTQYF
TRBV5-4	TRBD1	many	TRBJ1-6	TGTGCCAGCAGCGCTGGACAGGGCACCTATAATTCACCCCTCCACTTT	CASSAGQGTYNSPLHF
TRBV27	TRBD1	many	TRBJ1-5	TGTGCCAGCAGTTCCACGGGACAGTATCAGCCCCAGCATTTT	CASSSTGQYQPQHF
TRBV7-2	TRBD1	many	TRBJ2-5	TGTGCCAGCAGCCGTGGGACAGTAGAACAAGAGACCCAGTACTTC	CASSRGTVEQETQYF
TRBV19	TRBD1	many	TRBJ1-4	TGTGCCAGTATGGTCAGGGGGTCGTCTAATGAAAAACTGTTTTTT	CASMVRGSSNEKLFF
TRBV13	NA	many	TRBJ2-5	TGTGCCAGCAGCTTAGTAAAAGAGACCCAGTACTTC	CASSLVKETQYF
TRBV9	NA	many	TRBJ2-2	TGTGCCAGCAGCGCCCTTTCTAGCATCACCGGGGAGCTGTTTTTT	CASSALSSITGELFF
TRBV19	NA	many	TRBJ1-6	TGTGCCAGTAGTCAACTCAACGGGGATAATTCACCCCTCCACTTT	CASSQLNGDNSPLHF